This entry lists 13 T cell receptor beta chains sequenced from one sample in a study of breast tumors, draining lymph nodes, adjacent tissues. Breast cancer patients provided tissue from their axillary draining lymph nodes. MiXCR, applied by TCRdb to the multiplex PCR reads, yields one record per CDR3 protein. The data contain over 150,000 distinct CDR3 sequences, approximately 30% of them singletons. Sequenced sample: axillary lymph node tissue. These receptors all come from a female donor with breast cancer. Some clones in this sample may be carry-over from other donors' samples.

The sample holds many counts of this clonotype. DNA for the CDR3: TGCGCCAGCAGCCAACCAACCAGGGGGCGGACTAATGAAAAACTGTTTTTT. It is translated as CASSQPTRGRTNEKLFF. The chain couples TRBV4-1 to TRBJ1-4, with 8 positions matching TRBD1. The CDR3 totals 17 residues. V lost 2 bases and J lost 2; bases outside the gene matches: 7. The germline gives CDR1 MGHRA, CDR2 YSYEKL.

This clonotype was picked up many times. The chain has TRBV7-2 and TRBJ2-1; a possible D gene is TRBD1 (5 bases). The V gene's germline CDR1 is SGHTA and CDR2 FQGNSA. The CDR3 runs 15 residues. Trimming cost V 5 bases and J 2 bases, with 13 bases left between them. The CDR3 sequence: CASSRAGITYNEQFF. The CDR3 DNA reads as TGTGCCAGCAGCAGGGCAGGGATCACCTACAATGAGCAGTTCTTC.

This clonotype was detected many times. V usage is TRBV6-5 and J usage is TRBJ1-3; D remains ambiguous. The CDR3 runs to 17 residues. Germline V lookup: CDR1 MNHEY, CDR2 SVGAGI. Trimming removed 0 bases at V and 0 bases at J, with 12 bases between. The CDR3 region is CASSYSGQPSSGNTIYF. The CDR3 DNA sequence: TGTGCCAGCAGTTACTCTGGGCAGCCTTCCTCTGGAAACACCATATATTTT.

The V gene is TRBV20-1, the J gene TRBJ2-2; D not resolved. Per the germline V gene, CDR1 is DFQATT and CDR2 is SNEGSKA (reference sequence). V was shortened by 6 bases and J by 5 bases, with 13 bases between the two germline ends. The CDR3 contains 13 residues. CDR3 DNA: TGCAGTGCCCGACGCGTGGGGACCGGGGAGCTGTTTTTT. Its translation is CSARRVGTGELFF.

This clonotype was seen at least ten times. This rearrangement joins TRBV6-2 or TRBV6-3 to TRBJ1-2, with D possibly TRBD1 on 6 matching bases. The CDR3 sequence is 13 residues long. CDR1 and CDR2 from the germline V gene are MNHEY and SVGEGT. V gave up 8 bases and J gave up 8 bases, with 18 bases separating them. The CDR3 sequence: CASRGAGVKGYTF. The DNA of the CDR3 is TGTGCCAGCCGCGGGGCAGGGGTGAAGGGCTACACCTTC.

The chain carries TRBV7-8 and TRBJ1-2, with 7 bases fitting TRBD1. The V and J ends lost 6 bases and 8 bases, in that order; junction bases with no gene match: 6. CDR3 length equals 12 residues. Germline V lookup: CDR1 SGHVS, CDR2 FQNEAQ. In DNA, the CDR3 is TGTGCCAGCAGTTTCCACAGGGGCGGCTACACCTTC. Translating gives CASSFHRGGYTF. The full variable domain, rest sourced from reference TRBV7-8 and TRBJ1-2, is GAGVSQSPRYKVAKRGQDVALRCDPISGHVSLFWYQQALGQGPEFLTYFQNEAQLDKSGLPSDRFFAERPEGSVSTLKIQRTQQEDSAVYLCASSFHRGGYTFGSGTRLTVV.

The V call is TRBV28, the J call TRBJ2-5; 8 positions agree with TRBD2. Germline-derived CDR1 and CDR2 are MDHEN and SYDVKM. The CDR3 consists of 16 residues. V shed 5 bases, J shed 0 bases, and the junction held 8 bases outside the gene matches. CDR3 sequence reads: CASSPGGAGDQETQYF. Here the CDR3 DNA reads TGTGCCAGCAGTCCGGGGGGAGCGGGAGACCAAGAGACCCAGTACTTC.

This clonotype appeared many times. This rearrangement joins TRBV30 to TRBJ2-6, with unresolved D. This CDR3 is 14 amino acids long. Germline-derived CDR1 and CDR2 are GTSNPN and SVGIG (reference sequence). The V end lost 2 bases, the J end lost 2 bases, and 7 bases lay between the germline ends. The CDR3 reads CAWSPGTGANVLTF. CDR3 DNA sequence: TGTGCCTGGAGTCCCGGCACTGGGGCCAACGTCCTGACTTTC. Complete variable domain (other parts from reference TRBV30 and TRBJ2-6): SQTIHQWPATLVQPVGSPLSLECTVEGTSNPNLYWYRQAAGRGLQLLFYSVGIGQISSEVPQNLSASRPQDRQFILSSKKLLLSDSGFYLCAWSPGTGANVLTFGAGSRLTVL.

The chain carries TRBV13 and TRBJ2-2; 8 positions agree with TRBD2. The CDR3 is made up of 13 amino acids. V lost 5 bases, J lost 7 bases, and 3 bases stayed unmatched. The V gene's germline CDR1 is PRHDT and CDR2 FYEKMQ (reference sequence). The chain's CDR3 is CASSQGTSGELFF. Here the CDR3 DNA reads TGTGCCAGCAGCCAAGGGACTAGCGGGGAGCTGTTTTTT. Full variable domain (outside the CDR3, taken from reference TRBV13 and TRBJ2-2): AAGVIQSPRHLIKEKRETATLKCYPIPRHDTVYWYQQGPGQDPQFLISFYEKMQSDKGSIPDRFSAQQFSDYHSELNMSSLELGDSALYFCASSQGTSGELFFGEGSRLTVL.

This clonotype was found a few times. The rearrangement uses TRBV2 and TRBJ2-7; 10 bases agree with TRBD1. V trimming: 6 bases; J trimming: 6 bases; junction bases outside the gene matches: 8. The germline V gene has CDR1 SNHLY and CDR2 FYNNEI. CDR3 length: 14 residues. CDR3 amino acids: CASRTGQGFPEQYF. The CDR3 bases are TGTGCCAGCAGAACGGGACAGGGGTTCCCCGAGCAGTACTTC. Together with reference TRBV2 and TRBJ2-7, the CDR3 gives the full variable domain: EPEVTQTPSHQVTQMGQEVILRCVPISNHLYFYWYRQILGQKVEFLVSFYNNEISEKSEIFDDQFSVERPDGSNFTLKIRSTKLEDSAMYFCASRTGQGFPEQYFGPGTRLTVT.

Comment on this clonotype: An end of the junction does not agree with germline; a read error may underlie this. The chain recombines TRBV6-5 with TRBJ1-1, with D possibly matching TRBD1 (5 bases). The CDR3 is made up of 15 amino acids. Germline V gene data show CDR1 as MNHEY and CDR2 as SVGAGI. The CDR3 region is CAISDPGHENTEAFF. DNA for the CDR3: TGTGCCATCAGTGACCCCGGACACGAGAACACTGAAGCTTTCTTT.

This clonotype was detected many times. The chain carries TRBV7-8 and TRBJ2-3; 7 bases map to TRBD1. V lost 2 bases to trimming and J lost 2 bases; unmatched junction nucleotides: 1. CDR3 size: 14 residues. Germline V gene data show CDR1 as SGHVS and CDR2 as FQNEAQ. CDR3 sequence reads: CASSLRGPTDTQYF. The CDR3 nucleotides are TGTGCCAGCAGCTTAAGGGGGCCCACAGATACGCAGTATTTT.

This clonotype has a count of ten or more. The chain has TRBV6-6 and TRBJ2-7, with D unclear. Germline CDR1 reads MNHNY; CDR2 reads SVGAGI (reference sequence). The CDR3 totals 13 residues. Trimming took off 10 bases at V and 0 bases at J, with 13 bases between the two ends. The CDR3 protein is CATTRPSSYEQYF. CDR3 DNA sequence: TGTGCCACGACCCGGCCAAGCTCCTACGAGCAGTACTTC.